Below are 14 T cell receptor beta chains sequenced from a single sample in a study of cytomegalovirus exposure and HLA in healthy donors. PCR used 60 Vbeta primers and 13 Jbeta primers. Libraries were prepared by immunoSEQ multiplex PCR; TCRdb keeps only in-frame clonotypes and omits some of them. The sample lists approximately 40,000 clones, 82% occurring once. The specimen sequenced was PBMCs. Receptor source: a woman younger than 35 in good health and CMV-seropositive.

The chain couples TRBV6-4 to TRBJ2-1; D gene ambiguous. The CDR3 is 14 amino acids. Trimming stripped 3 bases from V and 7 bases from J, with 13 bases between. Germline loops: CDR1 MRHNA, CDR2 SNTAGT. CDR3 sequence: CASSEGASRNEQFF. As DNA, the CDR3 is TGTGCCAGCAGTGAAGGAGCTAGTCGTAATGAGCAGTTCTTC.

This chain joins TRBV27 and TRBJ1-1; 7 bases align to TRBD1. V gave up 8 bases and J gave up 3 bases; unmatched junction bases: 6. The germline gives CDR1 MNHEY, CDR2 SMNVEV (reference sequence). There are 13 residues in the CDR3. The CDR3 nucleotides read TGTGCCAGCGAGGGACAGACCTACACTGAAGCTTTCTTT. This translates into CASEGQTYTEAFF.

In DNA form, the CDR3 reads TGTGCCAGCAGGCCCGGGACAGGGGGTACCTACAATGAGCAGTTCTTC. Translated, it gives CASRPGTGGTYNEQFF. V and J are TRBV5-8 and TRBJ2-1, with TRBD1 identical over 11 bases. CDR3 length equals 16 residues. Per germline, CDR1 SGHTS and CDR2 YDEGEE. V shed 5 bases, J shed 2 bases, and the junction held 6 bases outside the gene matches.

This clone has only a few counts. V usage is TRBV19 and J usage is TRBJ2-1; 10 nucleotides align to TRBD2. Germline CDR1 and CDR2: LNHDA and SQIVND (reference sequence). The CDR3 consists of 14 residues. The ends lost 6 bases at V and 5 bases at J; junction bases unmatched: 4. The CDR3 protein is CASRAGGSDNEQFF. The DNA of the CDR3 is TGTGCCAGTAGAGCGGGAGGGTCCGACAATGAGCAGTTCTTC.

This chain links TRBV7-9 with TRBJ1-2; a possible D gene is TRBD1 (6 bases). The germline V and J ends were trimmed by 4 bases and 3 bases, with 15 bases remaining between them. From germline, CDR1 is SEHNR and CDR2 FQNEAQ (reference sequence). The CDR3 is made up of 15 amino acids. The chain's CDR3 is CASSSTMGADYGYTF. The CDR3 coding sequence is TGTGCCAGCAGCTCGACCATGGGGGCAGACTATGGCTACACCTTC.

The rearrangement links TRBV28 to TRBJ1-2; no clear D gene. The CDR3 loop spans 14 amino acids. Trimming cost V 5 bases and J 8 bases, with 18 bases left between them. Germline CDR1 reads MDHEN; CDR2 reads SYDVKM. The CDR3 DNA follows: TGTGCCAGCAGTACCGGAGTCCCTTTTGGGGGCTACACCTTC. This translates into CASSTGVPFGGYTF.

The chain uses TRBV5-1 and TRBJ2-2; 12 nucleotides agree with TRBD1. Germline V gene sequence: CDR1 SGHRS, CDR2 YFSETQ. The CDR3 sequence is 16 residues long. The J segment lost 4 bases and the V segment lost 3 bases, leaving 4 bases of the junction unmatched. CDR3 loop: CASSSPGQGATGELFF. The CDR3 DNA is TGCGCCAGCAGCTCTCCGGGACAGGGGGCCACCGGGGAGCTGTTTTTT.

This chain joins TRBV7-2 and TRBJ2-7; D is perhaps TRBD2 (7 bases). The V end was cut by 8 bases, the J end by 3 bases, with 11 bases between. The germline V gene has CDR1 SGHTA and CDR2 FQGNSA. CDR3 length equals 12 residues. The CDR3: CASGRGGYEQYF. The DNA for the CDR3 is TGTGCCAGCGGGAGGGGGGGCTACGAGCAGTACTTC.

The genes are TRBV7-2 and TRBJ2-3, with 10 bases aligning to TRBD2. The germline CDR1 and CDR2 sequences are SGHTA and FQGNSA. V lost 1 base, J lost 8 bases, and 9 bases stayed unmatched. CDR3 length: 16 amino acids. CDR3 nucleotides: TGTGCCAGCAGCTTAGGGTCAAGCGGGGGGGGCACTACGCAGTATTTT. Protein: CASSLGSSGGGTTQYF.

There are a few counts of this clone. V is TRBV7-9 and J is TRBJ1-4, with D possibly TRBD1 on 6 matching bases. Germline values: CDR1 SEHNR, CDR2 FQNEAQ (reference sequence). This CDR3 comprises 15 residues. Trimming took 5 bases from V and 8 from J, leaving 18 bases between them. CDR3 nucleotide sequence: TGTGCCAGCAGCATAGGGGCCAGGGGACACGAAAAACTGTTTTTT. Translation: CASSIGARGHEKLFF.

This chain joins TRBV19 and TRBJ1-5; 7 bases line up with TRBD1. The length of the CDR3 is 15 residues. CDR1 and CDR2 (germline): LNHDA, SQIVND (reference sequence). V was pared by 0 bases and J by 9 bases, with 8 bases of the junction left unmatched. CDR3 loop: CASSIEGGRVSPQHF. The CDR3, as DNA: TGTGCCAGTAGTATAGAAGGGGGCAGGGTATCGCCCCAGCATTTT.

V and J are TRBV19 and TRBJ2-3; possibly TRBD1 for D (6 bases). CDR3 length: 14 amino acids. Germline V gives CDR1 LNHDA, CDR2 SQIVND (reference sequence). The V end lost 7 bases, the J end lost 6 bases, and 17 bases lay between the germline ends. The CDR3 nucleotides read TGTGCCAGTATGTCGCAGGGGTTTTCGGATACGCAGTATTTT. Translating gives CASMSQGFSDTQYF.

This sequence joins TRBV6-5 and TRBJ2-3; D is possibly TRBD1 (5 bases). This CDR3 comprises 13 residues. Deletions cut 6 bases from V and 3 bases from J, with 10 bases between. The V gene's germline CDR1 is MNHEY and CDR2 SVGAGI. In nucleotides, the CDR3 is TGTGCCAGCAGCGTAGACAGAACAGATACGCAGTATTTT. Translation gives CASSVDRTDTQYF.

The chain couples TRBV28 to TRBJ2-1; D may be TRBD2 (6 bases). The germline gives CDR1 MDHEN, CDR2 SYDVKM. The CDR3 runs to 16 residues. V was cut by 6 bases and J by 0 bases, with 15 bases left in between. CDR3 protein: CASSPPGSASYNEQFF. CDR3 sequence (DNA): TGTGCCAGCAGCCCCCCCGGGAGTGCCTCCTACAATGAGCAGTTCTTC.